The clone carrying this T cell receptor (beta chain) was found many times. The data belong to a study of low-dose radiotherapy and immunotherapy resistance in tumors. Time point noted: after trial treatment. The treatment denotes: LDRT plus nivolumab, ipilimumab, low-dose cyclophosphamide and aspirin (RACIN trial). The germline V gene has CDR1 SGHNT and CDR2 YYREEE (reference sequence). The V gene end was trimmed by 0 bases and the J gene end by 7 bases; junction bases not matched to a gene: 5. CDR3 length equals 15 residues. TRAV- and TRBV-specific primers primed first-strand cDNA, covering alpha and beta chains. The authors ran about 21 PCR cycles to amplify TCRs with a constant-region primer and V-primer adapter. In vitro transcription was used to amplify the isolated mRNA. TCRdb re-called the reads through MiXCR, storing one row per CDR3 protein. Among 60,000 or so distinct CDR3 sequences, 23% were seen once, and the ten largest hold 6.7%.

The V call is TRBV5-4, the J call TRBJ2-3; 10 bases agree with TRBD2. Source: PBMCs, taken after low-dose radiotherapy plus immunotherapy. The sequence derives from a male donor with prostate cancer. CDR3 DNA sequence: TGTGCCAGCAGCTTGGCAGCGGGAGGGCCGAATACGCAGTATTTT. It yields the protein CASSLAAGGPNTQYF.